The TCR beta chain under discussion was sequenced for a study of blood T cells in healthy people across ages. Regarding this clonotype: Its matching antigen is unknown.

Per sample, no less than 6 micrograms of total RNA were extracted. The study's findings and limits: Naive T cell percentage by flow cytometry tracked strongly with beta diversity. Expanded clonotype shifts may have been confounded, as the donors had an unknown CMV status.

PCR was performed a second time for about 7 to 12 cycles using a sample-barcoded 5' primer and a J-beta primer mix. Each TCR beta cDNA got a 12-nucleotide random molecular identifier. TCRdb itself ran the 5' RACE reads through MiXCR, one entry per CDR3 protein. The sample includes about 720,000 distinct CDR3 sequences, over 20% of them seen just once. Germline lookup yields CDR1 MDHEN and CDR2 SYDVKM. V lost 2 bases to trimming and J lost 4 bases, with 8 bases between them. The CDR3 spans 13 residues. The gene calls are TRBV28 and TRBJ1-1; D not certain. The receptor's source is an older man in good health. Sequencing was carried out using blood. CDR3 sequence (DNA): TGTGCCAGCAGTTTACTGGTCCCCACTGAAGCTTTCTTT. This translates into CASSLLVPTEAFF.